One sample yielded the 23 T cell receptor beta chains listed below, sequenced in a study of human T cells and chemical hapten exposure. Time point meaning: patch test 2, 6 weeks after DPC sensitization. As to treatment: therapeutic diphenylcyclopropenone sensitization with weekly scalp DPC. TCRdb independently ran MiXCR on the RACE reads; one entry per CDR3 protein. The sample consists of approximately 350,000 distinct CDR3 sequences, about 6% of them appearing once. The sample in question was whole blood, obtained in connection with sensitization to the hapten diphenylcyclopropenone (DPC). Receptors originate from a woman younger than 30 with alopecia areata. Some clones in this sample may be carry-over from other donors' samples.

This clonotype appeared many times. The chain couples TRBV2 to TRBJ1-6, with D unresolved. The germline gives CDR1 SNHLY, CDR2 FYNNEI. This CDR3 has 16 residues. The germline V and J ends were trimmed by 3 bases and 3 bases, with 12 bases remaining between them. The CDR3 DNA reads TGTGCCAGCAGTGAGGAGCGGCAGGACTATAATTCACCCCTCCACTTT. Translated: CASSEERQDYNSPLHF.

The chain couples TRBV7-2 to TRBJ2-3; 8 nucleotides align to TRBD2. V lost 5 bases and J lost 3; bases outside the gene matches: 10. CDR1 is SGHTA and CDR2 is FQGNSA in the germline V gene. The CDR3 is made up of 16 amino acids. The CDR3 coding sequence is TGTGCCAGCAGCCAAAGGGGCGGGGGGAAGACAGATACGCAGTATTTT. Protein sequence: CASSQRGGGKTDTQYF.

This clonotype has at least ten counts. The chain's CDR3 is CASSPRRQSVNEKLFF. In DNA, the CDR3 is TGTGCCAGCAGCCCCCGCAGGCAGTCCGTTAATGAAAAACTGTTTTTT. The chain employs TRBV7-8 and TRBJ1-4; D is unclear. Germline values: CDR1 SGHVS, CDR2 FQNEAQ. V was cut by 5 bases and J by 4 bases, with 17 bases left in between. The CDR3 length is 16 residues.

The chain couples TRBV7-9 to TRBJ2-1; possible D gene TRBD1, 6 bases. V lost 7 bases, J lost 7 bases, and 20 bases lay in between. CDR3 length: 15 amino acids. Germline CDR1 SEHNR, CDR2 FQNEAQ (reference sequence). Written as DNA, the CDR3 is TGTGCCAGCATTGAAGTGGGTGACAGGCGGAATGAGCAGTTCTTC. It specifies CASIEVGDRRNEQFF.

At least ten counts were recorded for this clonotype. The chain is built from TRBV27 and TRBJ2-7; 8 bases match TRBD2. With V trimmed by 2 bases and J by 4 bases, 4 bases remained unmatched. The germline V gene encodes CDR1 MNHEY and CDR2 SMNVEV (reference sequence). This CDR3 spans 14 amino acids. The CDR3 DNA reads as TGTGCCAGCAGTTTAGCGGGGGGAGCTTACGAGCAGTACTTC. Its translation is CASSLAGGAYEQYF.

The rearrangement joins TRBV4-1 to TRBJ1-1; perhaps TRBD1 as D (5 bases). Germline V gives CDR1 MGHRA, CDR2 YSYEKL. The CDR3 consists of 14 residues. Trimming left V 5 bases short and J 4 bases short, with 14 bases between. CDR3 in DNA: TGCGCCAGCAGCTATCAGGGAGGCCCCACTGAAGCTTTCTTT. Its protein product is CASSYQGGPTEAFF.

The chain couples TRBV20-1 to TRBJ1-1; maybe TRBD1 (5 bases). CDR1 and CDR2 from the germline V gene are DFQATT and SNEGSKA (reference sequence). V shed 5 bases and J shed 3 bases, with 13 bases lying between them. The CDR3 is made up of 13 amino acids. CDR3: CSARLEGYTEAFF. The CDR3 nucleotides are TGCAGTGCTCGCTTGGAGGGGTACACTGAAGCTTTCTTT.

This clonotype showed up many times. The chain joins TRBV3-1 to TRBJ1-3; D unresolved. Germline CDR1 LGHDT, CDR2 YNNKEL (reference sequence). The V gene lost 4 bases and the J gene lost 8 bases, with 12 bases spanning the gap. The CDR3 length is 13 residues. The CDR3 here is CASSRSFQYTIYF. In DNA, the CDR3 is TGTGCCAGCAGCCGCTCCTTTCAGTACACCATATATTTT.

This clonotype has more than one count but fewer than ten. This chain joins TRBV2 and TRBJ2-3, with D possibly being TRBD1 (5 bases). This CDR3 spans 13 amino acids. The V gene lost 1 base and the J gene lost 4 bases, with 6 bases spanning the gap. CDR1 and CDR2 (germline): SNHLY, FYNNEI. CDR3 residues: CASSEGRADTQYF. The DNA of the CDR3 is TGTGCCAGCAGTGAAGGCAGGGCAGATACGCAGTATTTT.

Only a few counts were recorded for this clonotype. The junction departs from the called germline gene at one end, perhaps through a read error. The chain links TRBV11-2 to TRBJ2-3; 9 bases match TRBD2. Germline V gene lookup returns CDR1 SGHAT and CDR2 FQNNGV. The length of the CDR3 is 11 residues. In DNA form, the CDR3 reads TGTGCCAGCAGCAAGGGACTAGCACTGGGTTTT. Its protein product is CASSKGLALGF.

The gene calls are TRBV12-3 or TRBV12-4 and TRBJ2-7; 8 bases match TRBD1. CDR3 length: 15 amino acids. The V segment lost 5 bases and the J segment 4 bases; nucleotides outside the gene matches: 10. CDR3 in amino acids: CASSIDIGQGYEQYF. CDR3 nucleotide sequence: TGTGCCAGCAGTATCGACATCGGACAGGGTTACGAGCAGTACTTC.

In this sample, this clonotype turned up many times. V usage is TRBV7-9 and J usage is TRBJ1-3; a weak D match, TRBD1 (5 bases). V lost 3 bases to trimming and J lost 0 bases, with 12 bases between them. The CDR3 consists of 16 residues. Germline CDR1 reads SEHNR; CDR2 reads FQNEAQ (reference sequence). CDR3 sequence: CASSLVGALSGNTIYF. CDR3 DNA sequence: TGTGCCAGCAGCTTGGTCGGGGCCCTCTCTGGAAACACCATATATTTT.

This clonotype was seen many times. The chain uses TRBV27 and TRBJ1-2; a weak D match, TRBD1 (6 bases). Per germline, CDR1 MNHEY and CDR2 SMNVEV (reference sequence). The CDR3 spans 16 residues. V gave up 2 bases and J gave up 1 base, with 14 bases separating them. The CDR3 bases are TGTGCCAGCAGTTTAGCCAGGGACACAATTAACTATGGCTACACCTTC. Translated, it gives CASSLARDTINYGYTF.

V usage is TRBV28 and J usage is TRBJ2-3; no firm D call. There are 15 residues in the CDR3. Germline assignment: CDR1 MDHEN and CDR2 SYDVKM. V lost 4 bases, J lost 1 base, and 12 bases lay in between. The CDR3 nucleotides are TGTGCCAGCAGTTCTCCCTGGGTGGGCACAGATACGCAGTATTTT. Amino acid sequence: CASSSPWVGTDTQYF.

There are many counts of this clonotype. CDR3 sequence (DNA): TGTGCCAGCAGTGATCTAGCAGGGAAGGTTTCTGAAGCTTTCTTT. Residues: CASSDLAGKVSEAFF. The chain uses TRBV6-1 and TRBJ1-1; tentatively, D is TRBD1 (5 bases). In germline, CDR1 is MNHNS, CDR2 SASEGT. CDR3 length: 15 residues. V gave up 3 bases and J gave up 6 bases, with 17 bases separating them.

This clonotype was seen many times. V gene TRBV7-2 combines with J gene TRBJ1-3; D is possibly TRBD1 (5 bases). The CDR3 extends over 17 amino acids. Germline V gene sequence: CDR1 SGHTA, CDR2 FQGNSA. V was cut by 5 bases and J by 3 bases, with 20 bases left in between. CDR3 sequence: CASSRLVGPVDGNTIYF. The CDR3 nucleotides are TGTGCCAGCAGCCGGCTCGTGGGGCCCGTGGATGGAAACACCATATATTTT.

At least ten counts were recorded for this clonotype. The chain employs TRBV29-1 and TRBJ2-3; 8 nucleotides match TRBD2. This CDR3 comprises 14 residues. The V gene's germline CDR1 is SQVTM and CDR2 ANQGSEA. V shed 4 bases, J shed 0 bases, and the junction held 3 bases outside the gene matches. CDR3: CSVGGGLSTDTQYF. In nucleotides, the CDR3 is TGCAGCGTTGGCGGGGGGCTTAGCACAGATACGCAGTATTTT.

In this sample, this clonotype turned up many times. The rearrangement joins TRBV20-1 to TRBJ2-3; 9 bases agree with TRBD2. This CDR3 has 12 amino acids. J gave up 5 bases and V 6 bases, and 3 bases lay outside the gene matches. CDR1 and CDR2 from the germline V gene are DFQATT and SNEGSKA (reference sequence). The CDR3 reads CSAAGGRDTQYF. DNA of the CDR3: TGCAGTGCCGCGGGGGGGCGAGATACGCAGTATTTT.

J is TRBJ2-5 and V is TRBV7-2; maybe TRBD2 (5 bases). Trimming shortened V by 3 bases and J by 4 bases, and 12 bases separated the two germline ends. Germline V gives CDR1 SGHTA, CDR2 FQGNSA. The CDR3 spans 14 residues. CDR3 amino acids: CASSFSWGAETQYF. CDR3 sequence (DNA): TGTGCCAGCAGCTTTTCTTGGGGAGCAGAGACCCAGTACTTC.

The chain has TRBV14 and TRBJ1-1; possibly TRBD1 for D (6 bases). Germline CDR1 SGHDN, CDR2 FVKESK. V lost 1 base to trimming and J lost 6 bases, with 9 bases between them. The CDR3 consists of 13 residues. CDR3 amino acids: CASSQATGSEAFF. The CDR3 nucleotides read TGTGCCAGCAGCCAAGCCACAGGGTCTGAAGCTTTCTTT.

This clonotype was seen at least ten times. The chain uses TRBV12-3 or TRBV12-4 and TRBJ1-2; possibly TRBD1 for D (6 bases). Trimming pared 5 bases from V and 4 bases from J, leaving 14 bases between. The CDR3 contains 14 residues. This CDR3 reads CASSLSRGTYGYTF. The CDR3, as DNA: TGTGCCAGCAGTCTTAGTAGGGGGACCTATGGCTACACCTTC.

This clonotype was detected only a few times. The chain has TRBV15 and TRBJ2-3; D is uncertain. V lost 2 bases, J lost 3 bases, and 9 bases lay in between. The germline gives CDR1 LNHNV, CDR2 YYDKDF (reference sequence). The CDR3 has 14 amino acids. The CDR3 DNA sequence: TGTGCCACCAGCAGAAGTCGGGCTACAGATACGCAGTATTTT. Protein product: CATSRSRATDTQYF. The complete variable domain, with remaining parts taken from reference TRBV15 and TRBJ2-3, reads DAMVIQNPRYQVTQFGKPVTLSCSQTLNHNVMYWYQQKSSQAPKLLFHYYDKDFNNEADTPDNFQSRRPNTSFCFLDIRSPGLGDTAMYLCATSRSRATDTQYFGPGTRLTVL.

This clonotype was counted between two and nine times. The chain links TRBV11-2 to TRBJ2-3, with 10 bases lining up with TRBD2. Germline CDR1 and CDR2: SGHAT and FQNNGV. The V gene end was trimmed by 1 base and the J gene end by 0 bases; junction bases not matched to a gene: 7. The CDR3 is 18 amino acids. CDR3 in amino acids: CASSLGFLAGASTDTQYF. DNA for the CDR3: TGTGCCAGCAGCTTAGGTTTCCTAGCGGGGGCTAGCACAGATACGCAGTATTTT.